This T cell receptor (beta chain) was identified in a study of cytomegalovirus exposure and HLA in healthy donors. In the PCR, 60 Vbeta and 13 Jbeta primers were used. Repertoires were generated with immunoSEQ multiplex PCR, while TCRdb's copy carries only in-frame clones and drops some. The sample consists of about 260,000 clones, just over 70% of them appearing once. V was pared by 3 bases and J by 0 bases, with 6 bases of the junction left unmatched. This CDR3 has 16 residues. Germline V CDR1 and CDR2: SGHRS, YFSETQ. Specimen: PBMCs. The rearrangement joins TRBV5-1 to TRBJ2-1; TRBD2 matches at 7 bases. The source is a female donor in good health and CMV-seronegative. The CDR3 region is CASSSRTGGSYNEQFF. CDR3 bases: TGCGCCAGCAGCTCCCGGACGGGGGGCTCCTACAATGAGCAGTTCTTC.